This entry lists 27 T cell receptor beta chains sequenced from one sample in a study of blood T cells in healthy people across ages. It was with a sample-barcoded 5' primer and a J-beta primer mix that a second PCR of roughly 7 to 12 cycles was run. TCRdb redid the calling of the 5' RACE reads with MiXCR, one entry per CDR3 protein. The data show around 1.5 million distinct CDR3 sequences, around two fifths seen once. The specimen sequenced was blood. The receptors here all came from a woman younger than 30 in good health.

The table lists this clonotype with a few counts. The chain links TRBV14 to TRBJ2-7, with 13 bases lining up with TRBD2. The CDR3 loop spans 15 amino acids. V shed 4 bases, J shed 7 bases, and the junction held 7 bases outside the gene matches. CDR1 SGHDN and CDR2 FVKESK come from the germline V gene. The DNA of the CDR3 is TGTGCCAGCAGCCTTAGGACTAGCGGGAGTGATGAGCAGTACTTC. It is translated as CASSLRTSGSDEQYF.

CDR3 nucleotides: TGTGCCAGCAGCTCTTTAGCGTGGGGTTGGTACAATGAGCAGTTCTTC. Translating it yields CASSSLAWGWYNEQFF. The genes are TRBV11-2 and TRBJ2-1, with D possibly TRBD2 on 5 matching bases. V lost 4 bases and J 4 bases, leaving 17 bases between the germline ends. Germline assignment: CDR1 SGHAT and CDR2 FQNNGV. CDR3 length equals 16 residues.

This clonotype was counted only a few times. The V call is TRBV12-3 or TRBV12-4, the J call TRBJ1-2; D might be TRBD1 (5 bases). The CDR3 length is 15 residues. Trimming cost V 4 bases and J 2 bases, with 14 bases left between them. The CDR3: CASSSQGGRNYGYTF. The CDR3 DNA is TGTGCCAGCAGTTCCCAGGGAGGTAGGAACTATGGCTACACCTTC.

This rearrangement joins TRBV2 to TRBJ2-5; 7 bases map to TRBD1. Germline trimming cut 11 bases from V and 1 base from J; bases unmatched to any gene: 13. Germline CDR1 SNHLY, CDR2 FYNNEI. This CDR3 is built from 15 residues. For the CDR3, the DNA is TGTGCCTGCCGACAGGGAGTAACCACCCAAGAGACCCAGTACTTC. It translates to CACRQGVTTQETQYF.

This clonotype was seen only a few times. The CDR3: CASSLETGFQPQHF. CDR3 nucleotides: TGTGCCAGCAGCTTAGAAACAGGGTTTCAGCCCCAGCATTTT. This chain links TRBV7-2 with TRBJ1-5, with D possibly being TRBD1 (6 bases). This CDR3 spans 14 amino acids. CDR1 is SGHTA, CDR2 FQGNSA, per germline. Trimming took 1 base from V and 6 from J, leaving 10 bases between them.

This rearrangement joins TRBV21-1 to TRBJ1-4; TRBD1 is the table's D call, not checked against the DNA. TRBV21-1 is described as a pseudogene. The CDR3 has 14 amino acids. The CDR3 spells CASGEGQGGEKLFF. CDR3 sequence (DNA): TGTGCCAGCGGGGAAGGACAGGGTGGTGAAAAACTGTTTTTT.

The chain carries TRBV20-1 and TRBJ1-4; D not resolved. Germline values: CDR1 DFQATT, CDR2 SNEGSKA (reference sequence). The CDR3 spans 14 residues. Trimming pared 3 bases from V and 0 bases from J, leaving 8 bases between. The CDR3 loop reads CSASHTTTNEKLFF. CDR3 nucleotides: TGCAGTGCTAGTCACACCACAACTAATGAAAAACTGTTTTTT.

This sequence joins TRBV4-1 and TRBJ1-1, with D unclear. The CDR3 consists of 14 residues. Germline assignment: CDR1 MGHRA and CDR2 YSYEKL. Trimming stripped 4 bases from V and 1 base from J, with 10 bases between. Written as DNA, the CDR3 is TGCGCCAGCAGCCCCCCTCCTACGAACACTGAAGCTTTCTTT. This encodes CASSPPPTNTEAFF.

The V call is TRBV12-3 or TRBV12-4, the J call TRBJ1-2; perhaps TRBD1 as D (5 bases). The ends were cut back, 5 bases at V and 6 bases at J, with 13 bases in the middle. This CDR3 is 13 amino acids long. The CDR3 DNA follows: TGTGCCAGCAGTGTAAGGGGTTTCGATGGCTACACCTTC. It translates to CASSVRGFDGYTF.

This clonotype turned up a few times. The CDR3 nucleotides are TGTGCCAGCAGTTACTCGGGGGGTCGCTATGGCTACACCTTC. It specifies CASSYSGGRYGYTF. The gene calls are TRBV6-5 and TRBJ1-2, with D tentatively TRBD1 (5 bases). V gave up 0 bases and J gave up 4 bases, with 9 bases separating them. This CDR3 is 14 amino acids long. Germline V gives CDR1 MNHEY, CDR2 SVGAGI.

This clonotype has only a few counts. The chain carries TRBV20-1 and TRBJ1-5; maybe TRBD1 (6 bases). Germline values: CDR1 DFQATT, CDR2 SNEGSKA (reference sequence). Trimming removed 4 bases from V and 4 bases from J, with 8 bases in between. The CDR3 has 12 amino acids. The CDR3 DNA reads as TGCAGTGCTAAACAGGGTAATCAGCCCCAGCATTTT. Protein sequence: CSAKQGNQPQHF.

This clonotype was observed a handful of times. V and J are TRBV6-6 and TRBJ2-4, with 11 bases aligning to TRBD1. Germline values: CDR1 MNHNY, CDR2 SVGAGI (reference sequence). The CDR3 totals 15 residues. J gave up 5 bases and V 4 bases, and 4 bases lay outside the gene matches. DNA of the CDR3: TGTGCCAGCAGTTCCCCGGACAGGGGGCAAAACATTCAGTACTTC. As protein: CASSSPDRGQNIQYF.

V is TRBV6-5 and J is TRBJ1-2; the D is unclear. V shed 2 bases and J shed 3 bases, with 7 bases lying between them. The CDR3 has 13 residues. Germline CDR1 reads MNHEY; CDR2 reads SVGAGI. The CDR3 loop reads CASSYRGYYGYTF. The DNA of the CDR3 is TGTGCCAGCAGTTACCGGGGTTACTATGGCTACACCTTC.

The chain joins TRBV6-5 to TRBJ1-3, with D unresolved. This CDR3 spans 15 amino acids. V lost 3 bases, J lost 0 bases, and 9 bases lay in between. Germline lookup yields CDR1 MNHEY and CDR2 SVGAGI. CDR3 protein: CASSYGQTSGNTIYF. The CDR3 region has the DNA TGTGCCAGCAGTTATGGTCAGACCTCTGGAAACACCATATATTTT.

V is TRBV25-1 and J is TRBJ2-5, with a possible D match to TRBD2 (5 bases). Trimming left V 4 bases short and J 2 bases short, with 11 bases between. This CDR3 has 14 amino acids. The V gene's germline CDR1 is MGHDK and CDR2 SYGVNS. CDR3 coding DNA: TGTGCCAGCAGTGGGACTTCCACTCAAGAGACCCAGTACTTC. Translation: CASSGTSTQETQYF.

This clonotype was picked up a small number of times. The CDR3 DNA reads TGCGCCAGCAGCAAGAAGGGGGGAGAAGTCAAAAACATTCAGTACTTC. Its translation: CASSKKGGEVKNIQYF. The chain couples TRBV5-1 to TRBJ2-4, with D perhaps matching TRBD1 or TRBD2 (6 bases each). The CDR3 is 16 amino acids. The germline V gene has CDR1 SGHRS and CDR2 YFSETQ. Trimming left V 4 bases short and J 3 bases short, with 17 bases between.

The sample holds a few counts of this clonotype. The chain links TRBV4-2 to TRBJ1-5, with D tentatively TRBD1 (5 bases). The CDR3 has 15 residues. V was shortened by 3 bases and J by 3 bases, with 12 bases between the two germline ends. CDR1 is LGHNA and CDR2 is YNFKEQ in the germline V gene. This chain's CDR3 is CASSQDDRPNQPQHF. The CDR3 DNA follows: TGTGCCAGCAGCCAGGACGACAGACCCAATCAGCCCCAGCATTTT.

The rearrangement uses TRBV5-1 and TRBJ2-7; 10 bases map to TRBD1. J lost 2 bases, V lost 5 bases, and 7 bases had no gene match. The germline CDR1 and CDR2 sequences are SGHRS and YFSETQ. CDR3 length: 15 residues. CDR3 region: CASSNQGQGTYEQYF. The CDR3 DNA reads as TGCGCCAGCAGTAACCAGGGACAGGGGACCTACGAGCAGTACTTC.

The genes are TRBV10-3 and TRBJ2-5; the D is unclear. CDR3 length: 12 residues. Germline V gene sequence: CDR1 ENHRY, CDR2 SYGVKD. The V gene lost 8 bases and the J gene lost 11 bases, with 18 bases spanning the gap. CDR3 nucleotides: TGTGCCATCGGGCGTAACGACAATGAGCAGTACTTC. Its protein is CAIGRNDNEQYF.

This chain joins TRBV12-3 or TRBV12-4 and TRBJ1-6; D may be TRBD1 (5 bases). This CDR3 is built from 14 residues. V lost 5 bases, J lost 10 bases, and 15 bases lay in between. The CDR3 DNA reads as TGTGCCAGCAGTGTCACCGGGGCTGGATCACCCCTCCACTTT. This gives the protein CASSVTGAGSPLHF.

This sequence joins TRBV29-1 and TRBJ2-7, with 7 bases aligning to TRBD1. Germline V lookup: CDR1 SQVTM, CDR2 ANQGSEA. V was clipped by 8 bases and J by 5 bases; unmatched bases: 15. This CDR3 is 14 amino acids long. Written as DNA, the CDR3 is TGCAGCACTGGAGAACCGGGACAGACTCACGAGCAGTACTTC. It is translated as CSTGEPGQTHEQYF.

The CDR3 loop reads CAGTTGAGDTQYF. The CDR3 bases are TGTGCCGGGACGACAGGGGCGGGGGATACGCAGTATTTT. The V gene is TRBV28, the J gene TRBJ2-3, with TRBD1 matching 8 bases. V trimming: 11 bases; J trimming: 6 bases; junction bases outside the gene matches: 10. Germline V gives CDR1 MDHEN, CDR2 SYDVKM. The CDR3 loop spans 13 amino acids.

This chain uses TRBV5-1 with TRBJ2-1, with 9 bases lining up with TRBD2. The DNA end is more similar to TRBJ2-7, so the J call may be wrong. Germline lookup yields CDR1 SGHRS and CDR2 YFSETQ. This CDR3 is built from 16 residues. The chain's CDR3 is CASSLGSGSNSYEQYF. The DNA for the CDR3 is TGCGCCAGCAGCTTAGGTAGCGGGAGCAATTCCTACGAGCAGTACTTC.

The DNA for the CDR3 is TGTGCCAGCAGCTCCTGGACTAGCCCCAGTAACGAGCAGTACTTC. Translating gives CASSSWTSPSNEQYF. The rearrangement links TRBV7-2 to TRBJ2-7, with 8 bases identical to TRBD2. The V gene's germline CDR1 is SGHTA and CDR2 FQGNSA. The CDR3 runs 15 residues. Losses at the gene ends were 4 bases for V and 5 bases for J; bases not matched to a gene: 10.

This clonotype was detected a few times. CDR3 nucleotide sequence: TGCGCCAGCAGCTCGGAGGGCCATGAGCAGTTCTTC. It codes for CASSSEGHEQFF. This sequence joins TRBV5-1 and TRBJ2-1; D might be TRBD2 (6 bases). Trimming pared 3 bases from V and 8 bases from J, leaving 9 bases between. The CDR3 has 12 amino acids. Germline loops: CDR1 SGHRS, CDR2 YFSETQ.

V usage is TRBV6-1 and J usage is TRBJ1-2; 9 nucleotides line up with TRBD1. CDR3 size: 15 residues. Germline V gene data show CDR1 as MNHNS and CDR2 as SASEGT. V dropped 2 bases and J dropped 5; count of bases not matched to a gene: 6. The CDR3 sequence is CASSERSGQGYGYTF. DNA for the CDR3: TGTGCCAGCAGTGAAAGATCTGGACAGGGGTATGGCTACACCTTC.

This clonotype was seen more than once but under ten times. The rearrangement links TRBV4-1 to TRBJ2-1; tentatively, D is TRBD2 (6 bases). Germline-derived CDR1 and CDR2 are MGHRA and YSYEKL. Between the trimmed V and J ends, which lost 1 base and 2 bases, there was a span of 21 bases. CDR3 size: 19 residues. The CDR3 here is CASSQGGWGVHLTYNEQFF. The DNA of the CDR3 is TGCGCCAGCAGCCAAGGAGGCTGGGGGGTTCATCTAACCTACAATGAGCAGTTCTTC.